One sample yielded the 5 T cell receptor beta chains listed below, sequenced in a study of cytomegalovirus exposure and HLA in healthy donors. A multiplex PCR was run with 60 Vbeta primers and 13 Jbeta primers. The assay was immunoSEQ multiplex PCR, and TCRdb's table has in-frame clones only and misses some. Seen here are fewer than 250,000 clones, roughly 87% observed once, and the top ten hold 6%. The material sequenced was PBMCs. All receptors derive from a man aged 35-49 years in good health and CMV-seropositive.

V is TRBV27 and J is TRBJ2-7; 11 positions match TRBD2. With V trimmed by 8 bases and J by 2 bases, 8 bases remained unmatched. Germline CDR1 MNHEY, CDR2 SMNVEV (reference sequence). The CDR3 has 15 amino acids. Here the CDR3 reads CASGYGTSGTYEQYF. In nucleotides, the CDR3 is TGTGCCAGCGGGTACGGGACTAGCGGAACCTACGAGCAGTACTTC.

The CDR3 region is CASRESLDTEAFF. In DNA form, the CDR3 reads TGTGCCAGCAGAGAGAGTTTGGACACTGAAGCTTTCTTT. The rearrangement joins TRBV7-9 to TRBJ1-1; unclear D gene. The CDR3 extends over 13 amino acids. The germline CDR1 and CDR2 sequences are SEHNR and FQNEAQ (reference sequence). With 6 bases removed from V and 3 bases from J, the gap between germline ends came to 11 bases.

This clone came up once. The rearrangement joins TRBV7-9 to TRBJ1-2; a possible D gene is TRBD1 (5 bases). This CDR3 comprises 14 residues. Per germline, CDR1 SEHNR and CDR2 FQNEAQ (reference sequence). V was shortened by 6 bases and J by 7 bases, with 18 bases between the two germline ends. This chain's CDR3 is CASSLSGTSAGYTF. CDR3 in DNA: TGTGCCAGCAGTCTTTCCGGGACTTCCGCTGGCTACACCTTC.

V usage is TRBV6-5 and J usage is TRBJ2-7; TRBD2 matches at 8 bases. Germline V gene sequence: CDR1 MNHEY, CDR2 SVGAGI. V lost 6 bases, J lost 7 bases, and 5 bases stayed unmatched. CDR3 length equals 12 residues. In nucleotides, the CDR3 is TGTGCCAGCAGCGTTAGCGGGACGGAGCAGTACTTC. Amino acid sequence: CASSVSGTEQYF.

This chain joins TRBV10-3 and TRBJ2-2; no clear D gene. Germline CDR1 is ENHRY and CDR2 is SYGVKD. The CDR3 length is 13 residues. V was clipped by 2 bases and J by 6 bases, with 7 bases between them. CDR3 loop: CAISEKHPGELFF. The DNA of the CDR3 is TGTGCCATCAGTGAGAAACATCCCGGGGAGCTGTTTTTT.